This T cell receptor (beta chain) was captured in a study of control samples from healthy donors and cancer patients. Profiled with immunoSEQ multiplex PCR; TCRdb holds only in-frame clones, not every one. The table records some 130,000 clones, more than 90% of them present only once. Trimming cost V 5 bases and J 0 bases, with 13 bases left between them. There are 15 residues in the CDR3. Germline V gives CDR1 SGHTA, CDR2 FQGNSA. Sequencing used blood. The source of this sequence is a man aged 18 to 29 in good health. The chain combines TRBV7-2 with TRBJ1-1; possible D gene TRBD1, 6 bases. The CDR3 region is CASSPQGGVNTEAFF. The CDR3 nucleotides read TGTGCCAGCAGCCCACAGGGAGGTGTGAACACTGAAGCTTTCTTT.